Below, 20 T cell receptor beta chains from the same sample are listed, as sequenced in a study of control samples from healthy donors and cancer patients. The repertoire was sequenced with immunoSEQ multiplex PCR; TCRdb's copy has only in-frame clones and lacks some. This sample has over 200,000 clones, with approximately 80% found just once. Sequencing was carried out using PBMCs. Receptor source: an older woman with lung cancer.

The chain joins TRBV2 to TRBJ2-5; 7 nucleotides line up with TRBD1. This CDR3 is built from 13 residues. V was pared by 8 bases and J by 1 base, with 4 bases of the junction left unmatched. Germline-derived CDR1 and CDR2 are SNHLY and FYNNEI. This CDR3 reads CASGPGGQETQYF. The CDR3 coding sequence is TGTGCCAGCGGCCCAGGGGGCCAAGAGACCCAGTACTTC.

Many counts were recorded for this clone. V is TRBV5-4 and J is TRBJ2-5; TRBD1 is a possible D gene (6 bases). This CDR3 is built from 14 residues. The germline V gene encodes CDR1 SGHNT and CDR2 YYREEE (reference sequence). The V and J ends lost 4 bases and 2 bases respectively, with 12 bases between them. CDR3 amino acids: CASSTLDRQETQYF. For the CDR3, the DNA is TGTGCCAGCAGCACTTTGGACAGACAAGAGACCCAGTACTTC.

The chain joins TRBV7-3 to TRBJ1-2; D not resolved. Germline values: CDR1 SGHTA, CDR2 FQGTGA. With 3 bases removed from V and 6 bases from J, the gap between germline ends came to 14 bases. There are 14 residues in the CDR3. CDR3 protein: CASSLSSREDGYTF. CDR3 DNA sequence: TGTGCCAGCAGCTTGTCTTCGAGGGAGGATGGCTACACCTTC.

This clone was observed a handful of times. This sequence joins TRBV2 and TRBJ1-4; the D is unclear. Germline V CDR1 and CDR2: SNHLY, FYNNEI. The length of the CDR3 is 15 residues. Deletions cut 5 bases from V and 8 bases from J, with 18 bases between. CDR3: CASSRDPPVVEKLFF. CDR3 coding DNA: TGTGCCAGCAGTCGAGACCCCCCGGTAGTCGAAAAACTGTTTTTT.

CDR3 residues: CASSIGRGGTIYF. Written as DNA, the CDR3 is TGTGCCAGTAGTATCGGCAGGGGTGGCACCATATATTTT. This chain connects TRBV19 to TRBJ1-3; tentative D call: TRBD1 (6 bases). Trimming left V 3 bases short and J 9 bases short, with 12 bases between. Germline-derived CDR1 and CDR2 are LNHDA and SQIVND (reference sequence). This CDR3 has 13 amino acids.

The gene calls are TRBV2 and TRBJ2-1, with D unresolved. The ends were cut back, 3 bases at V and 8 bases at J, with 2 bases in the middle. The CDR3 consists of 10 residues. Germline values: CDR1 SNHLY, CDR2 FYNNEI. The CDR3 nucleotides are TGTGCCAGCAGTGACTATGAGCAGTTCTTC. Its protein product is CASSDYEQFF.

The chain is built from TRBV18 and TRBJ2-7; 8 bases are shared with TRBD1. Germline lookup yields CDR1 KGHSH and CDR2 LQKENI. The V and J ends lost 2 bases and 5 bases, in that order; junction bases with no gene match: 5. This CDR3 has 14 residues. CDR3 sequence (DNA): TGTGCCAGCTCACCAAAGACAGGGGAGGACGAGCAGTACTTC. It codes for CASSPKTGEDEQYF.

The rearrangement links TRBV7-9 to TRBJ2-5; D might be TRBD2 (7 bases). Germline assignment: CDR1 SEHNR and CDR2 FQNEAQ (reference sequence). This CDR3 comprises 17 residues. Trimming shortened V by 2 bases and J by 1 base, and 17 bases separated the two germline ends. CDR3 residues: CASSLFGGRGFQETQYF. DNA for the CDR3: TGTGCCAGCAGCTTATTCGGGGGGCGGGGCTTCCAAGAGACCCAGTACTTC.

DNA of the CDR3: TGTGCCAGCAGCCAAGTTTGGGGAACTGGAAACACCATATATTTT. It is translated as CASSQVWGTGNTIYF. V and J are TRBV14 and TRBJ1-3; unclear D gene. Germline V gene data show CDR1 as SGHDN and CDR2 as FVKESK. This CDR3 comprises 15 residues. V was cut by 1 base and J by 2 bases, with 9 bases left in between.

V usage is TRBV2 and J usage is TRBJ1-5; D is unresolved. The CDR3 has 12 residues. Germline assignment: CDR1 SNHLY and CDR2 FYNNEI. V lost 6 bases to trimming and J lost 9 bases, with 12 bases between them. The CDR3 sequence is CASSYLEGPQHF. CDR3 coding DNA: TGTGCCAGCAGCTATCTGGAAGGGCCCCAGCATTTT.

The chain joins TRBV6-5 to TRBJ2-1; D remains unclear. CDR3 length: 13 residues. Trimming removed 4 bases at V and 8 bases at J, with 12 bases between. Germline lookup yields CDR1 MNHEY and CDR2 SVGAGI. CDR3: CASSSTFKDEQFF. CDR3 DNA: TGTGCCAGCAGTTCGACTTTCAAGGATGAGCAGTTCTTC.

This clone has only one observation. The V gene is TRBV18, the J gene TRBJ1-1; 9 bases are a match to TRBD1. The CDR3 has 14 amino acids. The germline CDR1 and CDR2 sequences are KGHSH and LQKENI. The J segment lost 5 bases and the V segment lost 3 bases, leaving 4 bases of the junction unmatched. The CDR3 nucleotides are TGTGCCAGCTCACCTGGGACAGGGTTTACTGAAGCTTTCTTT. Protein product: CASSPGTGFTEAFF.

This chain uses TRBV6-1 with TRBJ2-5; TRBD2 agrees at 7 bases. V was clipped by 1 base and J by 12 bases; unmatched bases: 2. The CDR3 is 11 amino acids. The germline V gene has CDR1 MNHNS and CDR2 SASEGT. The CDR3 DNA is TGTGCCAGCAGTGAAGTGGGAGGGGAGTACTTC. Translated: CASSEVGGEYF.

This chain connects TRBV6-1 to TRBJ2-5; D is uncertain. The CDR3 is 12 residues long. Trimming left V 0 bases short and J 4 bases short, with 3 bases between. The germline V gene encodes CDR1 MNHNS and CDR2 SASEGT. CDR3 sequence: CASSEALETQYF. The CDR3 DNA sequence: TGTGCCAGCAGTGAAGCTCTAGAGACCCAGTACTTC.

The CDR3 coding sequence is TGTGCCAGCAGCCGAGCCTCAGAGACCCAGTACTTC. Protein sequence: CASSRASETQYF. The chain recombines TRBV11-2 with TRBJ2-5; D ambiguous. Germline V gene lookup returns CDR1 SGHAT and CDR2 FQNNGV. Trimming cost V 5 bases and J 4 bases, with 8 bases left between them. The CDR3 covers 12 residues.

The chain employs TRBV23-1 and TRBJ2-7; D is ambiguous. TRBV23-1 is noted as an ORF with a role that remains uncertain. CDR3 length: 12 amino acids. V gave up 5 bases and J gave up 1 base, with 6 bases separating them. CDR3: CASSTPSYEQYF. CDR3 nucleotides: TGCGCCAGCAGTACTCCGTCCTACGAGCAGTACTTC.

The chain couples TRBV5-1 to TRBJ2-7; TRBD1 aligns across 9 bases. Looked up from germline, CDR1 is SGHRS and CDR2 is YFSETQ. Trimming took 7 bases from V and 2 from J; bases not matched to a gene: 4. This CDR3 is 13 amino acids long. The CDR3 DNA is TGCGCCAGCTCTAGACAGGGGGCCTACGAGCAGTACTTC. Translated, it gives CASSRQGAYEQYF.

The chain joins TRBV7-9 to TRBJ1-6; D ambiguous. Germline lookup yields CDR1 SEHNR and CDR2 FQNEAQ (reference sequence). V was cut by 4 bases and J by 7 bases, with 8 bases left in between. The length of the CDR3 is 13 residues. The CDR3 DNA reads TGTGCCAGCAGCTCCGCTTCAAATTCACCCCTCCACTTT. It yields the protein CASSSASNSPLHF.

The genes are TRBV19 and TRBJ2-2; TRBD2 matches 15 bases. The CDR3 covers 22 residues. CDR1 is LNHDA and CDR2 is SQIVND in the germline V gene (reference sequence). V was pared by 2 bases and J by 4 bases, with 17 bases of the junction left unmatched. CDR3 region: CASSISRPGLAGGRFITGELFF. CDR3 nucleotides: TGTGCCAGTAGTATATCCCGACCCGGACTAGCGGGGGGGAGGTTCATCACCGGGGAGCTGTTTTTT.

The V and J genes are TRBV5-1 and TRBJ2-7; 7 nucleotides align to TRBD1. J lost 2 bases, V lost 3 bases, and 5 bases had no gene match. Germline V gene sequence: CDR1 SGHRS, CDR2 YFSETQ. CDR3 size: 14 residues. CDR3 nucleotides: TGCGCCAGCAGCTCCTTGACAGGGACCTACGAGCAGTACTTC. As protein: CASSSLTGTYEQYF.